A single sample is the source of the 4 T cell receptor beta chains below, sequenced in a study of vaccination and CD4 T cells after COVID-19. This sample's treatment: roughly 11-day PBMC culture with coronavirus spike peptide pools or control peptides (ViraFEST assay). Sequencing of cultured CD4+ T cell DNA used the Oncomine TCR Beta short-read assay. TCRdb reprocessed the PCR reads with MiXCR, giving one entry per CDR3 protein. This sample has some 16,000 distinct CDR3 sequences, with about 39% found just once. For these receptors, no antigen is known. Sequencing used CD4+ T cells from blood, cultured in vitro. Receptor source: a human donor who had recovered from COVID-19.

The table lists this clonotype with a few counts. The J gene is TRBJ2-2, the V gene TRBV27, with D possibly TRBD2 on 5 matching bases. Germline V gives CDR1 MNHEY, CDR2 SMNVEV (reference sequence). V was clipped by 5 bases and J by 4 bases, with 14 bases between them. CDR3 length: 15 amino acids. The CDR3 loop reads CASSLRGSSTGELFF. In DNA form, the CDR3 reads TGTGCCAGCAGTCTCCGAGGGAGTAGCACCGGGGAGCTGTTTTTT.

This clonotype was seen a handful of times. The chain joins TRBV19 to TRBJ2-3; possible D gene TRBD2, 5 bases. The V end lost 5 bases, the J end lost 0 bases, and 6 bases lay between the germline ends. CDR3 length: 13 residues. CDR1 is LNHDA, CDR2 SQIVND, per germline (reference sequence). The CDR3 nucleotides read TGTGCCAGTAGTGAGGGTAGCACAGATACGCAGTATTTT. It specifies CASSEGSTDTQYF. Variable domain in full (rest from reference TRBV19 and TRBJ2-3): DGGITQSPKYLFRKEGQNVTLSCEQNLNHDAMYWYRQDPGQGLRLIYYSQIVNDFQKGDIAEGYSVSREKKESFPLTVTSAQKNPTAFYLCASSEGSTDTQYFGPGTRLTVL.

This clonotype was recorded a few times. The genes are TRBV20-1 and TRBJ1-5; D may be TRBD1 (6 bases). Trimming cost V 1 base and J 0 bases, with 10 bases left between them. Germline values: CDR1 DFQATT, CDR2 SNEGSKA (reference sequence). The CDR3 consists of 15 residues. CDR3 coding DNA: TGCAGTGCTAGAGTGACGGGACATAGCAATCAGCCCCAGCATTTT. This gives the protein CSARVTGHSNQPQHF.

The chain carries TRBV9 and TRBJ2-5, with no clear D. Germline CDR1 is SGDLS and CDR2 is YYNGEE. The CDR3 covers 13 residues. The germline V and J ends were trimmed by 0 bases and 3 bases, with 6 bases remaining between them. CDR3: CASSVAVKETQYF. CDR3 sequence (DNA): TGTGCCAGCAGCGTAGCGGTAAAAGAGACCCAGTACTTC.